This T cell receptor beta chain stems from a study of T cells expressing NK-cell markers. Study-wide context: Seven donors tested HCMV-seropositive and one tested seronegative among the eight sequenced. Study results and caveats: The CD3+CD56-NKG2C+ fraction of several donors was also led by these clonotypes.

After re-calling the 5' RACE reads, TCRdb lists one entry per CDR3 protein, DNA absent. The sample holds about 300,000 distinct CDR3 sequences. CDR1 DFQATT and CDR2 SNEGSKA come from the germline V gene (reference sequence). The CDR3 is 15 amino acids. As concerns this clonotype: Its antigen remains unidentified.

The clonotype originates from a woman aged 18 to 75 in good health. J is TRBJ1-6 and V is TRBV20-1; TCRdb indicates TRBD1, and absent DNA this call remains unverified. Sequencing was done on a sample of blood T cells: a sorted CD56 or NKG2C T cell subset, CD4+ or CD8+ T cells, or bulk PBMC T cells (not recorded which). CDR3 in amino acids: CSAQDRGSYNSPLHF.